This record concerns one T cell receptor beta chain sequence. Its antigen is currently unknown. Unsorted whole blood yielded the blood RNA, and germline DNA was also extracted. cDNA specific to TCR beta was made from 500 ng of total RNA, with a constant-region primer employed for priming. Three-round nested multiplex PCR performed with slightly modified ARM-PCR produced the TCR beta libraries. TCRdb redid the calling of the multiplex PCR reads with MiXCR, one entry per CDR3 protein. The data show approximately 300,000 distinct CDR3 sequences, 60% to 80% seen once. These data are taken from a study of tumor-infiltrating lymphocytes in primary liver carcinoma. Study as a whole: There were roughly 3.5 to 7.13 million productive TCRbeta reads per sample, a yield similar across tissue types.

Overall study results and limits: Tumor top-250-clone fractions significantly exceeded those of blood (p = 0.039). Between tumor regions, pairs overlapped more than tumor-adjacent and tumor-blood pairs did. Bulk samples went unsorted, so CD4+ and CD8+ repertoires were not compared.

The sequencing input was peripheral blood. This sequence originates from a man between 40 and 49 years old with primary liver carcinoma and hepatitis B virus infection.

The CDR3 region is CASSLVGLTGRYANTDTQYF. The DNA for the CDR3 is TGTGCCAGCAGCTTAGTGGGACTAACGGGAAGATACGCTAACACAGATACGCAGTATTTT. The genes are TRBV11-1 and TRBJ2-3, with TRBD2 identical over 7 bases. Germline CDR1 is SGHAT and CDR2 is FQDESV (reference sequence). V trimming: 1 base; J trimming: 2 bases; junction bases outside the gene matches: 18. CDR3 length: 20 residues.